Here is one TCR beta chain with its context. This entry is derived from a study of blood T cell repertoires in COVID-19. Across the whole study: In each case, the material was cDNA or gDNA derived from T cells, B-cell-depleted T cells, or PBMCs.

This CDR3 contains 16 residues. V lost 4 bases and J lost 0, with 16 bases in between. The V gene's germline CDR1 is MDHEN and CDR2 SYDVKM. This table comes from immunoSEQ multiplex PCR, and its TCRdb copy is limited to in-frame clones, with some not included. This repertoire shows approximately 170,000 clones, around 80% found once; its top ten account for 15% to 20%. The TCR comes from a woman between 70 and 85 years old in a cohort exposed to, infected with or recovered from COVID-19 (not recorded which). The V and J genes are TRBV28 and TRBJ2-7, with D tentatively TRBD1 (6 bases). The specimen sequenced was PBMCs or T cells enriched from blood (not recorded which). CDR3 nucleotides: TGTGCCAGCAGTTCTCAGGGGCGGGTTTACTCCTACGAGCAGTACTTC. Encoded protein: CASSSQGRVYSYEQYF. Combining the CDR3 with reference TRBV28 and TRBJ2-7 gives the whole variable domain DVKVTQSSRYLVKRTGEKVFLECVQDMDHENMFWYRQDPGLGLRLIYFSYDVKMKEKGDIPEGYSVSREKKERFSLILESASTNQTSMYLCASSSQGRVYSYEQYFGPGTRLTVT.